The clone carrying this T cell receptor beta chain was seen a handful of times. What it binds is unknown. There was relapse after autologous stem cell transplantation in every patient, and there was variation in brentuximab vedotin exposure. The protocol was immunoSEQ multiplex PCR, while the TCRdb copy is restricted to in-frame clones and leaves out a portion. The repertoire holds some 12,000 clones, with roughly four fifths as singletons. The CDR3 extends over 11 amino acids. V gave up 6 bases and J gave up 7 bases, with 10 bases separating them. Germline CDR1 reads DFQATT; CDR2 reads SNEGSKA (reference sequence). These data come from a study of PD-1 blockade in classical Hodgkin lymphoma. Regarding the study as a whole: Patients who responded completely had about the same baseline diversity as newly diagnosed patients.

The chain combines TRBV20-1 with TRBJ2-1; D gene unclear. This clonotype originated in a human donor with classical Hodgkin lymphoma. The sequences come from peripheral blood mononuclear cells (PBMCs), collected at baseline. The CDR3 DNA reads TGCAGTGCCAACCCACGTAATGAGCAGTTCTTC. This translates into CSANPRNEQFF.